Listed here are 9 T cell receptor beta chains from one sample, sequenced in a study of post-analysis software for immune sequencing data. General study findings and limits: TRBV segments more frequent in patients than in controls numbered about five and included TRBV5-6, TRBV5-1 and TRBV20-1.

Tagging with unique molecular identifiers was a feature of the TCR beta cDNA libraries. A single record per CDR3 protein comes from TCRdb applying MiXCR to the PCR reads. Seen here are about 620,000 distinct CDR3 sequences, 44% observed once, and the top ten hold over 1.5%. These TCRs are of unknown antigen specificity. Specimen: blood. The origin of the receptors is a girl aged 5-17 years with multiple sclerosis.

This chain uses TRBV6-1 with TRBJ1-1; D not certain. Germline V CDR1 and CDR2: MNHNS, SASEGT. Deletions cut 2 bases from V and 0 bases from J, with 10 bases between. The CDR3 consists of 15 residues. CDR3 DNA: TGTGCCAGCAGTGAACCCGCAGGCATGAACACTGAAGCTTTCTTT. This sequence encodes CASSEPAGMNTEAFF.

The rearrangement joins TRBV10-3 to TRBJ2-1; D may be TRBD2 (6 bases). The V end lost 2 bases, the J end lost 6 bases, and 8 bases lay between the germline ends. Germline CDR1 and CDR2: ENHRY and SYGVKD. The CDR3 is 13 amino acids. The CDR3 DNA sequence: TGTGCCATCAGTGAGCCCGGGGGCAATGAGCAGTTCTTC. Protein product: CAISEPGGNEQFF.

This chain links TRBV5-1 with TRBJ2-7; D possibly uses TRBD1 or TRBD2 (6 bases each). The J call may be in error: the DNA end matches TRBJ2-5 better. Germline loops: CDR1 SGHRS, CDR2 YFSETQ. The CDR3 is made up of 13 amino acids. The CDR3 sequence: CASSKQGGETQYF. The DNA of the CDR3 is TGCGCCAGCAGTAAACAGGGAGGAGAGACCCAGTACTTC.

CDR3 sequence: CASTSGGGRGTEAFF. Written as DNA, the CDR3 is TGTGCCAGCACCTCGGGAGGTGGCCGGGGCACTGAAGCTTTCTTT. The chain carries TRBV12-3 or TRBV12-4 and TRBJ1-1; D call uncertain. Trimming removed 7 bases at V and 4 bases at J, with 19 bases between. The CDR3 has 15 residues.

The J gene is TRBJ1-2, the V gene TRBV6-6; D may be TRBD1 (5 bases). Germline V gene data show CDR1 as MNHNY and CDR2 as SVGAGI (reference sequence). The V end was cut by 7 bases, the J end by 2 bases, with 11 bases between. This CDR3 region has 13 residues. CDR3 sequence: CASKYDRNYGYTF. The CDR3 nucleotides are TGTGCCAGCAAGTATGACAGAAACTATGGCTACACCTTC.

In this sample, this clonotype turned up once. J is TRBJ2-1 and V is TRBV10-3; 12 positions match TRBD2. The V and J ends lost 0 bases and 9 bases, in that order; junction bases with no gene match: 3. Germline assignment: CDR1 ENHRY and CDR2 SYGVKD. This CDR3 comprises 15 residues. The CDR3 sequence: CAISESGLAGTEQFF. Written as DNA, the CDR3 is TGTGCCATCAGTGAGTCAGGACTAGCGGGGACTGAGCAGTTCTTC.

The chain employs TRBV7-2 and TRBJ2-7; TRBD2 agrees at 8 bases. The CDR3 runs to 15 residues. Germline CDR1 reads SGHTA; CDR2 reads FQGNSA. V shed 3 bases, J shed 0 bases, and the junction held 4 bases outside the gene matches. CDR3 loop: CASSFGREVSYEQYF. The CDR3 DNA reads as TGTGCCAGCAGCTTCGGGCGGGAGGTCTCCTACGAGCAGTACTTC. Drawing the rest from reference TRBV7-2 and TRBJ2-7, the complete variable domain is GAGVSQSPSNKVTEKGKDVELRCDPISGHTALYWYRQSLGQGLEFLIYFQGNSAPDKSGLPSDRFSAERTGGSVSTLTIQRTQQEDSAVYLCASSFGREVSYEQYFGPGTRLTVT.

The chain carries TRBV4-2 and TRBJ2-1, with D hard to call. Germline-derived CDR1 and CDR2 are LGHNA and YNFKEQ. The length of the CDR3 is 12 residues. V gave up 0 bases and J gave up 13 bases, with 10 bases separating them. The CDR3 DNA reads as TGTGCCAGCAGCCAAGATCAGCTAGAACAGTTCTTC. Translation: CASSQDQLEQFF.

The rearrangement uses TRBV6-6 and TRBJ2-1, with TRBD2 matching over 11 bases. CDR1 is MNHNY, CDR2 SVGAGI, per germline (reference sequence). This CDR3 is 17 amino acids long. Germline trimming cut 6 bases from V and 4 bases from J; bases unmatched to any gene: 11. CDR3 protein: CASRKITGTSGYNEQFF. CDR3 nucleotide sequence: TGTGCCAGCAGAAAAATTACCGGGACTAGCGGTTACAATGAGCAGTTCTTC.